The 27 T cell receptor beta chains below come from one sample, sequenced in a study of blood T cell repertoires in COVID-19. The repertoire was sequenced with immunoSEQ multiplex PCR; TCRdb's copy has only in-frame clones and lacks some. The table includes about 100,000 clones, about 77% detected once. Specimen: peripheral blood. All receptors come from a woman aged 70-85 years with acute or convalescent COVID-19.

V gene TRBV4-2 combines with J gene TRBJ2-3; 12 bases are shared with TRBD2. The CDR3 spans 17 residues. Trimming took 1 base from V and 2 from J; bases not matched to a gene: 4. Looked up from germline, CDR1 is LGHNA and CDR2 is YNFKEQ. This chain's CDR3 is CASSQASGGGYTDTQYF. As DNA, the CDR3 is TGTGCCAGCAGCCAAGCTAGCGGGGGGGGATACACAGATACGCAGTATTTT.

This clone was observed a handful of times. The chain joins TRBV7-9 to TRBJ1-1; TRBD1 is a possible D gene (5 bases). This CDR3 is 14 amino acids long. Trimming removed 4 bases from V and 0 bases from J, with 9 bases in between. Germline lookup yields CDR1 SEHNR and CDR2 FQNEAQ (reference sequence). This CDR3 is CASSSQGLNTEAFF. The DNA for the CDR3 is TGTGCCAGCAGCTCCCAGGGCCTGAACACTGAAGCTTTCTTT.

V usage is TRBV19 and J usage is TRBJ1-5; 10 bases match TRBD1. The germline CDR1 and CDR2 sequences are LNHDA and SQIVND (reference sequence). The CDR3 loop spans 15 amino acids. J gave up 1 base and V 4 bases, and 1 base lay outside the gene matches. As DNA, the CDR3 is TGTGCCAGTAGTAGGGACAGGGGAAGCAATCAGCCCCAGCATTTT. It is translated as CASSRDRGSNQPQHF. The full variable domain, in which reference TRBV19 and TRBJ1-5 provide the parts outside the CDR3, is DGGITQSPKYLFRKEGQNVTLSCEQNLNHDAMYWYRQDPGQGLRLIYYSQIVNDFQKGDIAEGYSVSREKKESFPLTVTSAQKNPTAFYLCASSRDRGSNQPQHFGDGTRLSIL.

The rearrangement links TRBV9 to TRBJ2-2, with a weak D call TRBD1 (6 bases). V lost 0 bases, J lost 7 bases, and 10 bases lay in between. The CDR3 extends over 14 amino acids. Germline values: CDR1 SGDLS, CDR2 YYNGEE. The CDR3 here is CASSVGGPFGELFF. In DNA form, the CDR3 reads TGTGCCAGCAGCGTAGGGGGGCCTTTCGGGGAGCTGTTTTTT.

The chain couples TRBV18 to TRBJ1-3; 7 positions agree with TRBD1. There are 15 residues in the CDR3. The V segment lost 3 bases and the J segment 3 bases; nucleotides outside the gene matches: 5. The germline V gene encodes CDR1 KGHSH and CDR2 LQKENI. The CDR3 DNA follows: TGTGCCAGCTCACCGTCAGGGGGAAATGGAAACACCATATATTTT. This codes for CASSPSGGNGNTIYF.

J is TRBJ2-7 and V is TRBV18; 10 positions agree with TRBD1. Germline values: CDR1 KGHSH, CDR2 LQKENI. There are 14 residues in the CDR3. With 3 bases clipped from V and 6 bases from J, the junction kept 5 bases outside the gene matches. The CDR3 nucleotides are TGTGCCAGCTCACCCGGGGACAGGGGTTCCGAGCAGTACTTC. Translated, it gives CASSPGDRGSEQYF.

J is TRBJ1-1 and V is TRBV3-1 (or the pseudogene TRBV3-2); the D is unclear. The V gene's germline CDR1 is LGHDT and CDR2 YNNKEL (reference sequence). This CDR3 is built from 14 residues. V dropped 1 base and J dropped 4 bases, with 10 bases sitting between them. The CDR3 loop is CASSQGIGGTEAFF. CDR3 nucleotides: TGTGCCAGCAGCCAAGGAATCGGAGGCACTGAAGCTTTCTTT.

The sample holds one count of this clone. Different DNA sequences within this sample yield the same CDR3. The chain recombines TRBV4-1 with TRBJ2-2; 7 bases agree with TRBD2. Germline V gene lookup returns CDR1 MGHRA and CDR2 YSYEKL. CDR3 length: 15 residues. The ends lost 4 bases at V and 2 bases at J; junction bases unmatched: 4. The DNA of the CDR3 is TGCGCCAGCAGCCGGGCGGGGGTTAACACCGGGGAGCTGTTTTTT. The encoded protein is CASSRAGVNTGELFF.

The chain is built from TRBV28 and TRBJ2-7; D not resolved. The CDR3 extends over 13 amino acids. V shed 6 bases and J shed 5 bases, with 14 bases lying between them. CDR1 is MDHEN, CDR2 SYDVKM, per germline. The DNA of the CDR3 is TGTGCCAGCAGCTCCCCCCAGATCCACGAGCAGTACGTC. Its translation is CASSSPQIHEQYV.

This clone was observed a few times. The CDR3 sequence: CASSSSAVPGQPQHF. The CDR3 DNA reads as TGTGCCAGCAGCTCCTCGGCGGTGCCGGGGCAGCCCCAGCATTTT. The chain carries TRBV11-2 and TRBJ1-5; D uncertain. Trimming took 4 bases from V and 7 from J, leaving 17 bases between them. The CDR3 runs to 15 residues. Germline CDR1 SGHAT, CDR2 FQNNGV.

This clone has a handful of counts. The V call is TRBV6-5, the J call TRBJ2-1; D gene ambiguous. This CDR3 is built from 13 residues. Per the germline V gene, CDR1 is MNHEY and CDR2 is SVGAGI. Deletions cut 7 bases from V and 2 bases from J, with 9 bases between. The CDR3 region is CASTPGPYNEQFF. Here the CDR3 DNA reads TGTGCCAGCACTCCGGGTCCCTACAATGAGCAGTTCTTC.

This rearrangement joins TRBV29-1 to TRBJ1-2; tentative D call: TRBD1 (5 bases). The length of the CDR3 is 14 residues. Trimming left V 3 bases short and J 3 bases short, with 14 bases between. Germline assignment: CDR1 SQVTM and CDR2 ANQGSEA. The CDR3 DNA is TGCAGCGTTGAGCGGAGGGGTGGAGACTATGGCTACACCTTC. This gives the protein CSVERRGGDYGYTF.

This clone showed up just a few times. In the same sample, other DNA sequences code for this CDR3. The V call is TRBV6-5, the J call TRBJ2-3, with D perhaps TRBD1 (6 bases). Germline V gene lookup returns CDR1 MNHEY and CDR2 SVGAGI. Trimming pared 6 bases from V and 0 bases from J, leaving 10 bases between. The CDR3 is 14 amino acids. CDR3 amino acids: CASSRGQSTDTQYF. CDR3 DNA sequence: TGTGCCAGCAGCCGGGGACAAAGCACAGATACGCAGTATTTT.

The rearrangement links TRBV6-5 to TRBJ1-2; no firm D call. Germline-derived CDR1 and CDR2 are MNHEY and SVGAGI. V was trimmed by 10 bases and J by 4 bases, leaving 13 bases between them. This CDR3 is 12 amino acids long. The CDR3 loop reads CANFWEGYGYTF. CDR3 in DNA: TGTGCCAACTTCTGGGAGGGCTATGGCTACACCTTC.

The gene calls are TRBV10-3 and TRBJ1-3; TRBD1 matches 7 bases. Trimming at V came to 6 bases and at J to 8 bases, leaving 10 bases not matched to a gene. CDR1 is ENHRY, CDR2 SYGVKD, per germline. This CDR3 region has 14 residues. CDR3 amino acids: CAIRPRDRTHTIYF. CDR3 DNA sequence: TGTGCCATCAGGCCCCGGGACAGAACTCACACCATATATTTT.

The chain couples TRBV7-9 to TRBJ1-4; D unresolved. This CDR3 is built from 13 residues. The germline CDR1 and CDR2 sequences are SEHNR and FQNEAQ (reference sequence). The V end lost 5 bases, the J end lost 4 bases, and 8 bases lay between the germline ends. The CDR3 nucleotides read TGTGCCAGCAGCATCACAGATAATGAAAAACTGTTTTTT. Translation: CASSITDNEKLFF. Full variable domain (rest looked up from reference TRBV7-9 and TRBJ1-4): DTGVSQNPRHKITKRGQNVTFRCDPISEHNRLYWYRQTLGQGPEFLTYFQNEAQLEKSRLLSDRFSAERPKGSFSTLEIQRTEQGDSAMYLCASSITDNEKLFFGSGTQLSVL.

The CDR3 reads CASSQETSGGDNEQFF. The CDR3 DNA follows: TGCGCCAGCAGCCAAGAGACTAGCGGGGGGGACAATGAGCAGTTCTTC. The V and J genes are TRBV4-3 and TRBJ2-1; TRBD2 agrees at 14 bases. The CDR3 runs to 16 residues. V lost 0 bases, J lost 5 bases, and 0 bases stayed unmatched. Germline CDR1 and CDR2: LGHNA and YSLEER.

The gene calls are TRBV11-2 and TRBJ2-4; 7 nucleotides line up with TRBD1. The CDR3 covers 14 residues. V gave up 5 bases and J gave up 1 base; unmatched junction bases: 2. Looked up from germline, CDR1 is SGHAT and CDR2 is FQNNGV. This CDR3 is CASSPDRAKNIQYF. The CDR3 region has the DNA TGTGCCAGCAGCCCGGACAGGGCCAAAAACATTCAGTACTTC.

The chain employs TRBV29-1 and TRBJ2-1, with 12 positions matching TRBD1. V trimming: 5 bases; J trimming: 4 bases; junction bases outside the gene matches: 6. Germline assignment: CDR1 SQVTM and CDR2 ANQGSEA. The CDR3 is made up of 15 amino acids. The CDR3, as DNA: TGCAGCGTTCCGGGACAGGGGGCGCATTACAATGAGCAGTTCTTC. It specifies CSVPGQGAHYNEQFF.

The chain has TRBV19 and TRBJ1-2; 11 positions match TRBD1. This CDR3 has 13 amino acids. V was pared by 9 bases and J by 4 bases, with 4 bases of the junction left unmatched. Per germline, CDR1 LNHDA and CDR2 SQIVND (reference sequence). CDR3 protein: CASRDRGIYGYTF. The CDR3, as DNA: TGTGCCAGCCGGGACAGGGGGATCTATGGCTACACCTTC.

The rearrangement uses TRBV9 and TRBJ2-5, with 9 bases lining up with TRBD2. The junction had 1 base not matched to a gene; V was cut back by 4 bases and J by 0 bases. The V gene's germline CDR1 is SGDLS and CDR2 YYNGEE. The length of the CDR3 is 14 residues. In DNA, the CDR3 is TGTGCCAGCAGCCGACTAGCGGACCAAGAGACCCAGTACTTC. This sequence encodes CASSRLADQETQYF.

The V gene is TRBV6-6, the J gene TRBJ1-1; D unresolved. Germline CDR1 is MNHNY and CDR2 is SVGAGI (reference sequence). The CDR3 runs to 13 residues. Trimming took off 6 bases at V and 1 base at J, with 9 bases between the two ends. In DNA, the CDR3 is TGTGCCAGCAGAAAGATAGCGAACACTGAAGCTTTCTTT. Translating it yields CASRKIANTEAFF.

The chain has TRBV18 and TRBJ1-4; TRBD1 agrees at 8 bases. The CDR3 spans 15 residues. The V and J ends lost 3 bases and 5 bases, in that order; junction bases with no gene match: 5. CDR1 KGHSH and CDR2 LQKENI come from the germline V gene. The CDR3 region has the DNA TGTGCCAGCTCACCCCAAGGACAGGGCAATGAAAAACTGTTTTTT. It translates to CASSPQGQGNEKLFF.

The chain links TRBV30 to TRBJ1-1; TRBD1 matches at 9 bases. The CDR3 extends over 12 amino acids. Trimming took 5 bases from V and 5 from J; bases not matched to a gene: 3. Germline assignment: CDR1 GTSNPN and CDR2 SVGIG (reference sequence). CDR3 residues: CAWGQGRTEAFF. Here the CDR3 DNA reads TGTGCCTGGGGACAGGGGAGGACTGAAGCTTTCTTT.

The chain combines TRBV5-6 with TRBJ2-1; no clear D gene. The CDR3 has 16 residues. Germline V gives CDR1 SGHDT, CDR2 YYEEEE. Trimming removed 3 bases from V and 6 bases from J, with 19 bases in between. As DNA, the CDR3 is TGTGCCAGCAGCTCTACTGCCCGCCTCCTTTCCAATGAGCAGTTCTTC. It translates to CASSSTARLLSNEQFF.

There are a few counts of this clone. The rearrangement uses TRBV4-2 and TRBJ2-5; possibly TRBD2 for D (7 bases). The CDR3 totals 16 residues. The germline V gene has CDR1 LGHNA and CDR2 YNFKEQ. Trimming shortened V by 0 bases and J by 3 bases, and 14 bases separated the two germline ends. The CDR3 loop reads CASSQDEGGRKETQYF. The CDR3 DNA reads TGTGCCAGCAGCCAAGATGAGGGGGGGAGAAAAGAGACCCAGTACTTC.

This chain links TRBV7-2 with TRBJ2-2, with 7 bases identical to TRBD2. Germline V gives CDR1 SGHTA, CDR2 FQGNSA. The V and J ends lost 1 base and 4 bases, in that order; junction bases with no gene match: 3. This CDR3 spans 15 amino acids. This chain's CDR3 is CASSLERGFTGELFF. Written as DNA, the CDR3 is TGTGCCAGCAGCTTAGAGCGGGGCTTCACCGGGGAGCTGTTTTTT.